This TCR beta chain is drawn from a study of CD8+ T cells in alopecia areata. Study findings and constraints: Among the top 100, expanded CD8+ clones, as well as scalp clonality, were significantly decreased by tofacitinib. The presence of one nonresponder keeps the tie between baseline CD8+ expansion and response uncertain.

Treatment here: oral pan-JAK inhibitor, 5-10 mg twice daily. The CDR3 length is 15 residues. V shed 6 bases and J shed 6 bases, with 18 bases lying between them. CDR1 is SGHVS and CDR2 is FNYEAQ in the germline V gene. cDNA reverse transcribed from extracted RNA served as the sequencing template. The data were produced by immunoSEQ multiplex PCR, yet TCRdb's version contains in-frame clones alone and is incomplete. The sample lists about 200,000 clones; less than 45% were seen once. A remark on this clone: What it binds is not known.

The chain combines TRBV7-6 with TRBJ2-4; D tentatively fits TRBD1 or TRBD2 (5 bases each). This sequence originates from a human donor with alopecia areata. The specimen comprised CD4+ T cells sorted from blood, sampled between weeks 30 and 35, from a patient treated with tofacitinib. Here the CDR3 reads CASSSTGFGGNIQYF. CDR3 DNA: TGTGCCAGCAGTTCAACGGGGTTTGGGGGAAACATTCAGTACTTC.